This T cell receptor beta chain derives from a study of chemoradiotherapy in HPV16-positive cancers. General study results and limits: Better recurrence-free survival went with HPV-responsive T-cell expansion in HPV16-positive patients. During treatment, candidate HPV-specific clones and E7-related motifs expanded in tumor. Functional assays defining HPV-specific T cells used only a couple of HPV16-positive patients.

Method: immunoSEQ multiplex PCR; TCRdb's copy keeps in-frame clones and lacks some. The table shows around 1,000 clones, with around four fifths occurring only once. As for this clone: What it recognizes is unknown.

The CDR3 is made up of 14 amino acids. Germline CDR1 is MNHNS and CDR2 is SASEGT. Trimming took off 1 base at V and 4 bases at J, with 8 bases between the two ends. This receptor was identified in a human donor with HPV-associated anogenital cancer. V usage is TRBV6-1 and J usage is TRBJ1-3; D ambiguous. The source was tumor tissue, collected from a patient who underwent chemoradiotherapy. In nucleotides, the CDR3 is TGTGCCAGCAGTGAAGACCTCGAGGGAAACACCATATATTTT. Protein sequence: CASSEDLEGNTIYF.